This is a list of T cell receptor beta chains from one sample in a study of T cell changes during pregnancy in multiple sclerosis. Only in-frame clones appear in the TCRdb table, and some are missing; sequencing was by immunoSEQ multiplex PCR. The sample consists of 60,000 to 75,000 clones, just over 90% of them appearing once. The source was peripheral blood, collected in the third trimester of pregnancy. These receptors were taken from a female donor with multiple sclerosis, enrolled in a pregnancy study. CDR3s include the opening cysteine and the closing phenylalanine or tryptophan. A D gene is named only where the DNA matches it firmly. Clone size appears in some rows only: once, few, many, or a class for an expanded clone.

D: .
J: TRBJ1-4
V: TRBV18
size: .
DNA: TGTGCCAGCTCACAGCAGGCTGCAACTAATGAAAAACTGTTTTTT
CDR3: CASSQQAATNEKLFF

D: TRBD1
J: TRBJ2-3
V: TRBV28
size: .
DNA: TGTGCCAGCAGTTTATTGGGGGACAGGGGGTTAACGCAGTATTTT
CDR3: CASSLLGDRGLTQYF

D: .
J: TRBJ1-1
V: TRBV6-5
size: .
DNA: TGTGCCAGCAGTTCGGGGGACCCTAAGACCACTGAAGCTTTCTTT
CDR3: CASSSGDPKTTEAFF

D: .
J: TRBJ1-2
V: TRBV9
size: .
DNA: TGTGCCAGCAATTTGCAGGGACTCAGGGATGGCTACACCTTC
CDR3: CASNLQGLRDGYTF

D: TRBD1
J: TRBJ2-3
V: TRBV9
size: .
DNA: TGTGCCAGCAGCCCCCTTTGGACAGGGGCGACAGATACGCAGTATTTT
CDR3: CASSPLWTGATDTQYF

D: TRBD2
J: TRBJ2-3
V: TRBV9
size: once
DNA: TGTGCCAGCAGCGACGCCCCTAGCGGGGGGCTGAGCACAGATACGCAGTATTTT
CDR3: CASSDAPSGGLSTDTQYF

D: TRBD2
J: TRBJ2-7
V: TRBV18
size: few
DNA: TGTGCCAGCTCACCGGGGACTACACCCTACGAGCAGTACTTC
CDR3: CASSPGTTPYEQYF

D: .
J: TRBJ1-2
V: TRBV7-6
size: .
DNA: TGTGCCAGCAGCCGCATCGGTGGCTATGGCTACACCTTC
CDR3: CASSRIGGYGYTF

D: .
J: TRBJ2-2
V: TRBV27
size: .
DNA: TGTGCCAGCAGTTTGTACAGATTCACCGGGGAGCTGTTTTTT
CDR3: CASSLYRFTGELFF

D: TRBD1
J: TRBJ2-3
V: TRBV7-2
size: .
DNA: TGTGCCAGCAGCCCGGGACAGGGGGGAGATACGCAGTATTTT
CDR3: CASSPGQGGDTQYF

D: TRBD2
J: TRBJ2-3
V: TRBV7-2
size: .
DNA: TGTGCCAGCAGCTTCGGGGGGGGAGATACGCAGTATTTT
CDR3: CASSFGGGDTQYF

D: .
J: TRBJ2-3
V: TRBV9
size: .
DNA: TGTGCCAGCAGCGTAGCAAAGGGGCCCACAGATACGCAGTATTTT
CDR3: CASSVAKGPTDTQYF

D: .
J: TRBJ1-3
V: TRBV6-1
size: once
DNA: TGTGCCAGCAGTGAGGGGCCTGGAAACACCATATATTTT
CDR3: CASSEGPGNTIYF

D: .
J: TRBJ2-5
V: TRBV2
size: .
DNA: TGTGCCAGCAGACCCACAGTGCACCAAGAGACCCAGTACTTC
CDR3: CASRPTVHQETQYF

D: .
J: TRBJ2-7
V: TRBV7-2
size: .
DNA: TGTGCCAGCAGCTTAGCAGCCCAGGCTGACTCCTACGAGCAGTACTTC
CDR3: CASSLAAQADSYEQYF

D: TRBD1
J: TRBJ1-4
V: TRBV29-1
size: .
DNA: TGCAGCGTCACAGGGGGGGGTGAAAAACTGTTTTTT
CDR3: CSVTGGGEKLFF

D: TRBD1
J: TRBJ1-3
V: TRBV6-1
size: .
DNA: TGTGCCAGCAGTGGGACAGGGCGGGGAAACACCATATATTTT
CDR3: CASSGTGRGNTIYF

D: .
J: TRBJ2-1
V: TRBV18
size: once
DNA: TGTGCCAGCTCACCAACCCGAGGAAATGAGCAGTTCTTC
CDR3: CASSPTRGNEQFF

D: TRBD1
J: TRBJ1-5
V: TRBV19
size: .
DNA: TGTGCCAGTAGTATAAGGGGGCGCGATCAGCCCCAGCATTTT
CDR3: CASSIRGRDQPQHF

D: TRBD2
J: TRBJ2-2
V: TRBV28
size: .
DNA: TGTGCCAGCAGCCTAGCGGGGGCCCGCACCGGGGAGCTGTTTTTT
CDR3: CASSLAGARTGELFF

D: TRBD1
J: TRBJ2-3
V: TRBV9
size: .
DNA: TGTGCCAGCAGCGCAGCTCTGCATAGGGGACAGGGCATGTATTTT
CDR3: CASSAALHRGQGMYF

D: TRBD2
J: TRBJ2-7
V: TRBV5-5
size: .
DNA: TGTGCCAGCAGCTTTTGGGAGGGCTCCTACGAGCAGTACTTC
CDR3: CASSFWEGSYEQYF

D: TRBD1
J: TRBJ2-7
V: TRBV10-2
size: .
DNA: TGCGCCAGCACCACGACAGGGGTGGAGCAGTACTTC
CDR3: CASTTTGVEQYF

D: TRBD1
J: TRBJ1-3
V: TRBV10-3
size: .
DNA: TGTGCCAACGGACAGGCCCCTGGAAACACCATATATTTT
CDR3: CANGQAPGNTIYF

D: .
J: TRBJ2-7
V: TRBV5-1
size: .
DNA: TGCGCCAGCAGCTTGGAGGCAGGGGTTTACTACGAGCAGTACTTC
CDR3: CASSLEAGVYYEQYF

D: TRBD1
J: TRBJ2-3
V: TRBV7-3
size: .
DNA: TGTGCCAGCAGCTTAGGCTATGCTCAGGGGGCAAGGGGTACAGATACGCAGTATTTT
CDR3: CASSLGYAQGARGTDTQYF

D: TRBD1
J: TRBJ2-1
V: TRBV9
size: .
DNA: TGTGCCAGCAGCCCTATCCGGGACAGGCCTTACAATGAGCAGTTCTTC
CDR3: CASSPIRDRPYNEQFF

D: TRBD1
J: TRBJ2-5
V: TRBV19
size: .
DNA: TGTGCCAGTATGCGGAAGGACAGGGGCCAAGAGACCCAGTACTTC
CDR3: CASMRKDRGQETQYF

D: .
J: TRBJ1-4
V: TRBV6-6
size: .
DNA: TGTGCCAGCAGGCCTACGTCGGGGGAGGTTGAAAAACTGTTTTTT
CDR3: CASRPTSGEVEKLFF

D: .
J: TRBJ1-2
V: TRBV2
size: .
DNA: TGTGCCAGCAGTGCAGGGAGGTATGGCTACACCTTC
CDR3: CASSAGRYGYTF

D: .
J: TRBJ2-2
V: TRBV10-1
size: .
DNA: TGCGCCAGTTCCTGGGCGGGGAACACCGGGGAGCTGTTTTTT
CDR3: CASSWAGNTGELFF

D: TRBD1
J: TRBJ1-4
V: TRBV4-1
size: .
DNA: TGCGCCAGCAGTCCCAGGCGGACAGGGGGGTTTATAACTAATGAAAAACTGTTTTTT
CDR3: CASSPRRTGGFITNEKLFF

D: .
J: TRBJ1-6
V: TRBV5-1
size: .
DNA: TGCGCCAGCAGCTTGGCCGTGGAGGAATCTAGTTCACCCCTCCACTTT
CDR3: CASSLAVEESSSPLHF

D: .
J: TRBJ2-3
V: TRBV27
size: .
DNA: TGTGCCAGCAGTTTATCGATCTCTTATTTTGGACTTAGCACAGATACGCAGTATTTT
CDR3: CASSLSISYFGLSTDTQYF

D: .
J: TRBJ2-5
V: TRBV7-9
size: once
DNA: TGTGCCAGCGACCCCGTCGGGGAGACCCAGTACTTC
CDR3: CASDPVGETQYF

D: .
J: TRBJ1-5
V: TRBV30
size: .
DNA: TGTGCCTGGAGTAGCAGCAATCAGCCCCAGCATTTT
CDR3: CAWSSSNQPQHF

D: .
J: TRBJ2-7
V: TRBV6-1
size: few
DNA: TGTGCCGGAATAACAGGGAACCAGCAGTACTTC
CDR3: CAGITGNQQYF

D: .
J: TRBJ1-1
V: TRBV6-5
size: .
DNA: TGTGCCAGCAGCACGGGGTTAAACACTGAAGCTTTCTTT
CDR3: CASSTGLNTEAFF

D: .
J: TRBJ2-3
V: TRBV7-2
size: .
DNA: TGTGCCAGCAGCTTAGAGTGGGGGGCAGATACGCAGTATTTT
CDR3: CASSLEWGADTQYF